This T cell receptor beta chain was observed in a study of OX40 agonist ivuxolimab in advanced cancers. Study results and caveats: Dosing at 0.1 to 3.0 mg/kg was accompanied by clonal expansion of CD4+ and CD8+ blood T cells by week 6. Averaging showed that CD8+ T cells had more expanded clones than CD4+ did.

CDR1 is SGHDT and CDR2 is YYEEEE in the germline V gene. The CDR3 is 17 amino acids. V shed 2 bases and J 4 bases; nucleotides not matched to a gene: 10. Remarks on this clone: Its antigen is still unknown.

TCRdb's copy holds only in-frame clones and misses some; the assay was immunoSEQ multiplex PCR. The data contain 40,000 to 50,000 clones, 89% of them seen just once; the ten biggest clones take up roughly 12%. This rearrangement joins TRBV5-6 to TRBJ2-1; 9 bases are shared with TRBD2. The receptor's source is an adult with an advanced solid tumor such as melanoma, head and neck, liver or kidney cancer. Sequenced here: CD4+ or CD8+ T cells sorted from blood, sampled in a trial of the OX40 agonist ivuxolimab. CDR3 protein: CASSFSHSGSRYNEQFF. The CDR3 DNA sequence: TGTGCCAGCAGCTTTTCCCATAGCGGGAGTCGGTACAATGAGCAGTTCTTC.